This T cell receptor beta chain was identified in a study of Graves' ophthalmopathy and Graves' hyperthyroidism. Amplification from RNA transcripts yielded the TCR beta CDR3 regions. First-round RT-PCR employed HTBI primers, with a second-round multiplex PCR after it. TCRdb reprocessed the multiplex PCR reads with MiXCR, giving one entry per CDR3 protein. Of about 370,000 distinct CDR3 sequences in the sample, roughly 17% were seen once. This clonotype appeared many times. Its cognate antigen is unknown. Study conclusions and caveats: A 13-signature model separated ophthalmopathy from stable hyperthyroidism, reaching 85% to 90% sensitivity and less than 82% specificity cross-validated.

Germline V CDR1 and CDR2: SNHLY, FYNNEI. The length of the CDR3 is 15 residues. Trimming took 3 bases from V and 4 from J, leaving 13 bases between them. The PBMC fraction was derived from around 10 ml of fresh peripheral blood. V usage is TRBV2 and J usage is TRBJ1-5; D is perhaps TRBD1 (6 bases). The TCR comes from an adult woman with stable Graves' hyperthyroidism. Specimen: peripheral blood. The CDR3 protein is CASSERQGTNQPQHF. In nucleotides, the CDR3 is TGTGCCAGCAGTGAGCGTCAGGGGACTAATCAGCCCCAGCATTTT.